This T cell receptor (beta chain) is drawn from a study of cytomegalovirus exposure and HLA in healthy donors. Trimming pared 5 bases from V and 0 bases from J, leaving 10 bases between. The CDR3 extends over 14 amino acids. Germline CDR1 is LNHDA and CDR2 is SQIVND (reference sequence). 13 Jbeta primers and 60 Vbeta primers were used for the PCR. Assay: immunoSEQ multiplex PCR; the TCRdb copy retains only in-frame clones and omits some. The sample totals 50,000 to 80,000 clones. V usage is TRBV19 and J usage is TRBJ1-1, with D possibly being TRBD1 (6 bases). The sample comprised PBMCs. The clonotype was recovered from a woman in her late teens or twenties in good health and CMV-seronegative. The CDR3 here is CASSYTGLNTEAFF. The CDR3 region has the DNA TGTGCCAGTAGTTACACAGGGCTGAACACTGAAGCTTTCTTT. The whole variable domain, filled in from reference TRBV19 and TRBJ1-1, reads DGGITQSPKYLFRKEGQNVTLSCEQNLNHDAMYWYRQDPGQGLRLIYYSQIVNDFQKGDIAEGYSVSREKKESFPLTVTSAQKNPTAFYLCASSYTGLNTEAFFGQGTRLTVV.